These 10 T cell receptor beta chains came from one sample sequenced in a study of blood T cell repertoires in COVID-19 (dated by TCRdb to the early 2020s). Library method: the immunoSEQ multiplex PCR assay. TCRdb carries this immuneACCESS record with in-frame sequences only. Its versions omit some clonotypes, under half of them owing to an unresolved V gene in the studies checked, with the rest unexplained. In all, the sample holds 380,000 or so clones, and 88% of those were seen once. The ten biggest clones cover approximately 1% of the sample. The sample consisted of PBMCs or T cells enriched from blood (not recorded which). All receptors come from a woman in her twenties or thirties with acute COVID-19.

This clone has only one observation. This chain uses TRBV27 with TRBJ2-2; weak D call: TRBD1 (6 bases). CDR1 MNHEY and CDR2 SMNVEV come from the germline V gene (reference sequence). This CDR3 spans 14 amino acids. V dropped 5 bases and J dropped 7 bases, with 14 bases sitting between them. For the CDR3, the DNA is TGTGCCAGCAGTAAATGGACAGTGGTCGGGGAGCTGTTTTTT. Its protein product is CASSKWTVVGELFF.

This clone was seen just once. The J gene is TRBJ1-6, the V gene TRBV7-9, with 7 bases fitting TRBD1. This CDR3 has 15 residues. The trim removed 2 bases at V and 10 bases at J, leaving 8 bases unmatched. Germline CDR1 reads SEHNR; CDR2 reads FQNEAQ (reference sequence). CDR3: CASSLSTGVGSPLHF. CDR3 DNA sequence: TGTGCCAGCAGCTTAAGTACAGGGGTAGGGTCACCCCTCCACTTT.

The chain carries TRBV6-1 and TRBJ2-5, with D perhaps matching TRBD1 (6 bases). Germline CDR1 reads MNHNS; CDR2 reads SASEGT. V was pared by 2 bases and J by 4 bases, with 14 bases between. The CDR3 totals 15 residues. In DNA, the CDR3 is TGTGCCAGCAGTGAACGGACACAGGGTAGAGAGACCCAGTACTTC. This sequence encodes CASSERTQGRETQYF.

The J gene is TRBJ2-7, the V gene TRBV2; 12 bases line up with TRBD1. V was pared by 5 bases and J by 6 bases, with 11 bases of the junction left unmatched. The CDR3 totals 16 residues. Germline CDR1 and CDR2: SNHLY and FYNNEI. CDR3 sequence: CASSPGQGAIGSEQYF. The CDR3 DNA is TGTGCCAGCAGTCCGGGACAGGGGGCTATAGGTAGCGAGCAGTACTTC.

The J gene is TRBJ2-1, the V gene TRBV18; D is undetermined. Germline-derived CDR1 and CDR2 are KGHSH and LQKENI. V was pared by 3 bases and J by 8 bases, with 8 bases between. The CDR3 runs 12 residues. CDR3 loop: CASSPATDEQFF. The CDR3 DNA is TGTGCCAGCTCACCTGCTACGGATGAGCAGTTCTTC.

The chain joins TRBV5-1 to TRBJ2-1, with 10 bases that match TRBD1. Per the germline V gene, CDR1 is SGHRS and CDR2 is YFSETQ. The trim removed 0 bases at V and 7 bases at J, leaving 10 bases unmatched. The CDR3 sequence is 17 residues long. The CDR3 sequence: CASSLVVTGTGVNEQFF. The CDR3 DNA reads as TGCGCCAGCAGCTTGGTGGTCACCGGGACAGGGGTAAATGAGCAGTTCTTC. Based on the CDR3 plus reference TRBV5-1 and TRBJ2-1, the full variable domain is KAGVTQTPRYLIKTRGQQVTLSCSPISGHRSVSWYQQTPGQGLQFLFEYFSETQRNKGNFPGRFSGRQFSNSRSEMNVSTLELGDSALYLCASSLVVTGTGVNEQFFGPGTRLTVL.

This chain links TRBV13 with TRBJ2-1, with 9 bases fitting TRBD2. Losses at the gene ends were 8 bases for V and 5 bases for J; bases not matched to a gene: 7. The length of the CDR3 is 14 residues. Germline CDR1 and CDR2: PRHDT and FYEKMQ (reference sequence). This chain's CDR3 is CASGERGVNNEQFF. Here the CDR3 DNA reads TGTGCCAGCGGCGAGCGGGGGGTAAACAATGAGCAGTTCTTC.

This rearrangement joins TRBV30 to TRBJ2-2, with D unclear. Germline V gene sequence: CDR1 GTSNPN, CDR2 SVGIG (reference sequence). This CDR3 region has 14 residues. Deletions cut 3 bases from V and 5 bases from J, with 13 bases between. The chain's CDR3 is CAWSPGFETGELFF. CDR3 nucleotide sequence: TGTGCCTGGAGCCCAGGCTTCGAGACCGGGGAGCTGTTTTTT. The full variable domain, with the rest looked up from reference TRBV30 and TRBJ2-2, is SQTIHQWPATLVQPVGSPLSLECTVEGTSNPNLYWYRQAAGRGLQLLFYSVGIGQISSEVPQNLSASRPQDRQFILSSKKLLLSDSGFYLCAWSPGFETGELFFGEGSRLTVL.

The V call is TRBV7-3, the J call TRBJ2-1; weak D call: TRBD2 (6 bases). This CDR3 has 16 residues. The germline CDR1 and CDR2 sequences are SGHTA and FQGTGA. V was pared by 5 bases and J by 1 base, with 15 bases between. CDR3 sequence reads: CASSQFPGGSYNEQFF. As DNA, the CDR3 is TGTGCCAGCAGCCAATTCCCCGGGGGATCCTACAATGAGCAGTTCTTC.

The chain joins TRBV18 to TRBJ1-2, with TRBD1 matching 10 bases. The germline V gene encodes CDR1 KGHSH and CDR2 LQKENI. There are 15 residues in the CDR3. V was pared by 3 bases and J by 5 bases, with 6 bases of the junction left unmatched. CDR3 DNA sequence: TGTGCCAGCTCACCGACAGGGGGCGCTTTATATGGCTACACCTTC. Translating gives CASSPTGGALYGYTF.